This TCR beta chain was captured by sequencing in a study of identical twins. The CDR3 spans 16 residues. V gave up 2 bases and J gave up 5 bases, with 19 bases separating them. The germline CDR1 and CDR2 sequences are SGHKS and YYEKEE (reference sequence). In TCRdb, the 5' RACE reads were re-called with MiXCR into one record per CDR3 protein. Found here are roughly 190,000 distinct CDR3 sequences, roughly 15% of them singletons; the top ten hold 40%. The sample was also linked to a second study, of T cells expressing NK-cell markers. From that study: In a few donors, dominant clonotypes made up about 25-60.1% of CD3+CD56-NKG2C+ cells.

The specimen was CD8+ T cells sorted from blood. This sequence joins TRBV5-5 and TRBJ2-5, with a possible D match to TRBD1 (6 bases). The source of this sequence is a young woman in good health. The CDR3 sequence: CASSFGDRYIGETQYF. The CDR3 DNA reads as TGTGCCAGCAGCTTCGGTGACAGGTATATCGGCGAGACCCAGTACTTC.